Listed below are T cell receptor beta chains from one sample, sequenced in a study of T cell changes during pregnancy in multiple sclerosis. The protocol was immunoSEQ multiplex PCR, while the TCRdb copy is restricted to in-frame clones and leaves out a portion. The profile shows about 70,000 clones, about nine tenths of them singletons. The specimen comprised peripheral blood, sampled in the first trimester of pregnancy. These receptors were taken from a female donor with multiple sclerosis, enrolled in a pregnancy study. Each CDR3 is given with its conserved first and last residue. The D gene is left open where the match is weak. The size entry is marked missing in some rows and otherwise reads once, few, many or a size class.

D gene | J gene | clone size | V gene | CDR3 protein | CDR3 DNA
TRBD1 | TRBJ2-7 | - | TRBV14 | CASSLGQAVEQYF | TGTGCCAGCAGCCTTGGACAGGCGGTCGAGCAGTACTTC
TRBD1 | TRBJ1-5 | - | TRBV18 | CASSPAGGDQPQHF | TGTGCCAGCTCACCGGCAGGGGGCGATCAGCCCCAGCATTTT
TRBD1 | TRBJ1-5 | - | TRBV30 | CAWRGQGASQPQHF | TGTGCCTGGAGGGGACAGGGGGCGAGTCAGCCCCAGCATTTT
- | TRBJ2-1 | - | TRBV4-2 | CASSQDLLYNEQFF | TGTGCCAGCAGCCAAGATCTCCTGTACAATGAGCAGTTCTTC
TRBD2 | TRBJ2-7 | - | TRBV18 | CAEGASGSINYEQYF | TGTGCCGAGGGGGCTAGCGGGAGTATTAACTACGAGCAGTACTTC
TRBD2 | TRBJ2-1 | - | TRBV7-3 | CASSFSGGLHNEQFF | TGTGCCAGCAGCTTTAGCGGGGGCCTTCACAATGAGCAGTTCTTC
- | TRBJ2-1 | - | TRBV11-2 | CASSLSGPSYNEQFF | TGTGCCAGCAGCTTAAGCGGGCCTTCCTACAATGAGCAGTTCTTC
- | TRBJ1-3 | - | TRBV10-3 | CAISEPGIHGNTIYF | TGTGCCATCAGTGAGCCGGGAATCCATGGAAACACCATATATTTT
- | TRBJ1-4 | - | TRBV5-4 | CASRGRGREKLFF | TGTGCCAGCAGAGGCCGAGGCCGGGAAAAACTGTTTTTT
TRBD1 | TRBJ1-1 | - | TRBV5-6 | CASSAGQGLNTEAFF | TGTGCCAGCAGCGCCGGACAGGGGTTGAACACTGAAGCTTTCTTT
TRBD2 | TRBJ2-3 | - | TRBV30 | CAWSVRGSPDTQYF | TGTGCCTGGAGTGTACGCGGGAGCCCAGATACGCAGTATTTT
TRBD2 | TRBJ2-3 | - | TRBV7-3 | CASSLGGSGTDTQYF | TGTGCCAGCAGCTTGGGCGGGAGTGGGACAGATACGCAGTATTTT
- | TRBJ2-2 | - | TRBV2 | CASSDRGGGELFF | TGTGCCAGCAGTGACAGGGGTGGCGGGGAGCTGTTTTTT
- | TRBJ2-7 | - | TRBV9 | CASSVAGTSYEQYF | TGTGCCAGCAGCGTAGCTGGCACCTCCTACGAGCAGTACTTC
- | TRBJ2-7 | - | TRBV7-2 | CASTKTYFYEQYF | TGTGCCAGCACCAAAACTTATTTCTACGAGCAGTACTTC
- | TRBJ2-7 | - | TRBV15 | CATSRDPPRGSYEQYF | TGTGCCACCAGCAGAGACCCCCCTAGGGGTTCCTACGAGCAGTACTTC
TRBD2 | TRBJ2-1 | - | TRBV25-1 | CASSVLAGGQDEQFF | TGTGCCAGCAGTGTACTAGCGGGAGGTCAAGATGAGCAGTTCTTC
TRBD1 | TRBJ2-3 | - | TRBV9 | CASSAHASGQSTDTQYF | TGTGCCAGCAGCGCACATGCCTCGGGACAGAGCACAGATACGCAGTATTTT
- | TRBJ2-3 | - | TRBV5-1 | CASSWTRGTDTQYF | TGCGCCAGCAGCTGGACTCGGGGCACAGATACGCAGTATTTT
- | TRBJ2-1 | - | TRBV27 | CASSPRGTYNEQFF | TGTGCCAGCAGTCCCCGCGGGACCTACAATGAGCAGTTCTTC
TRBD1 | TRBJ2-1 | - | TRBV4-2 | CASSQGQGANNEQFF | TGTGCCAGCAGCCAGGGGCAGGGGGCCAACAATGAGCAGTTCTTC
TRBD1 | TRBJ1-2 | - | TRBV28 | CASSPGQGLVDYGYTF | TGTGCCAGCAGTCCGGGACAGGGGCTAGTGGACTATGGCTACACCTTC
TRBD1 | TRBJ1-1 | few | TRBV5-1 | CASSRVGQGNTEAFF | TGCGCCAGCAGCCGAGTCGGACAGGGCAACACTGAAGCTTTCTTT
TRBD1 | TRBJ1-1 | - | TRBV6-1 | CASKDRGDAEAFF | TGTGCCAGCAAGGACAGGGGGGACGCTGAAGCTTTCTTT
TRBD1 | TRBJ2-7 | - | TRBV27 | CASSTGVTSYEQYF | TGTGCCAGCAGTACAGGGGTTACTTCCTACGAGCAGTACTTC
- | TRBJ2-2 | - | TRBV7-3 | CASSLTGATGELFF | TGTGCCAGCAGCTTAACGGGGGCTACCGGGGAGCTGTTTTTT
TRBD1 | TRBJ1-6 | - | TRBV2 | CASSGRGTFESPLHF | TGTGCCAGCAGTGGCAGGGGGACGTTTGAATCACCCCTCCACTTT
TRBD1 | TRBJ1-1 | few | TRBV28 | CASSPPTGGTEAFF | TGTGCCAGCAGTCCCCCGACAGGGGGTACTGAAGCTTTCTTT
TRBD2 | TRBJ2-3 | - | TRBV15 | CATSRENGRGSGGNTDTQYF | TGTGCCACCAGCAGAGAAAACGGGAGGGGTAGCGGGGGGAACACAGATACGCAGTATTTT
- | TRBJ1-4 | few | TRBV27 | CASSPRRGEKLFF | TGTGCCAGCAGTCCCAGAAGGGGGGAAAAACTGTTTTTT
- | TRBJ2-7 | - | TRBV5-6 | CASSPRPEGSYEQYF | TGTGCCAGCAGCCCCAGGCCCGAAGGCTCCTACGAGCAGTACTTC